The 22 T cell receptor beta chains below were found in one sample sequenced in a study of shared clonotypes between healthy human individuals. The data were produced by immunoSEQ multiplex PCR, yet TCRdb's version contains in-frame clones alone and is incomplete. The sample yields about 2.2 million clones, approximately 92% seen once. CD8 cells classed as naive were CD45RO-negative and positively selected for CCR7, excluding terminally differentiated effector memory CD45RA+ cells. The specimen was naive CD8+ T cells from PBMCs. The receptors were gathered from a man between 18 and 35 years old in good health. Some clones in this sample may be carry-over from other donors' samples.

V and J are TRBV9 and TRBJ2-2; D gene unclear. CDR3 length: 13 residues. The V gene's germline CDR1 is SGDLS and CDR2 YYNGEE. Trimming shortened V by 3 bases and J by 6 bases, and 9 bases separated the two germline ends. In DNA, the CDR3 is TGTGCCAGCAGCGACGCCTCAGCCGGGGAGCTGTTTTTT. Encoded protein: CASSDASAGELFF.

The rearrangement uses TRBV19 and TRBJ1-3; D perhaps matches TRBD1 (5 bases). The ends were cut back, 8 bases at V and 3 bases at J, with 20 bases in the middle. Germline CDR1 LNHDA, CDR2 SQIVND (reference sequence). The CDR3 has 16 residues. CDR3 coding DNA: TGTGCCAGTGCGGGGGTTGGGCAGACAGATGGAAACACCATATATTTT. It translates to CASAGVGQTDGNTIYF.

This clone has a single count. The chain links TRBV5-4 to TRBJ1-2; D may be TRBD1 (5 bases). Between the trimmed V and J ends, which lost 2 bases and 0 bases, there was a span of 11 bases. Germline V gives CDR1 SGHNT, CDR2 YYREEE (reference sequence). The CDR3 runs to 15 residues. For the CDR3, the DNA is TGTGCCAGCAGCTTCTCGACAGCATCTAACTATGGCTACACCTTC. This translates into CASSFSTASNYGYTF.

The rearrangement links TRBV7-9 to TRBJ2-1; 14 bases are a match to TRBD2. This CDR3 spans 17 amino acids. The V segment lost 5 bases and the J segment 9 bases; nucleotides outside the gene matches: 12. CDR1 and CDR2 from the germline V gene are SEHNR and FQNEAQ (reference sequence). CDR3 DNA: TGTGCCAGCAGCCCACCCATGGGGACTAGCGGGAGCCGTGAGCAGTTCTTC. Its protein product is CASSPPMGTSGSREQFF.

The chain is built from TRBV6-1 and TRBJ2-5; D is ambiguous. The germline V gene encodes CDR1 MNHNS and CDR2 SASEGT. The CDR3 extends over 15 amino acids. Trimming stripped 6 bases from V and 0 bases from J, with 14 bases between. CDR3 bases: TGTGCCAGCAGCCCCGCCCCGATTAACCAAGAGACCCAGTACTTC. Its protein product is CASSPAPINQETQYF.

This clone was counted once. V gene TRBV27 combines with J gene TRBJ2-1, with a weak D call TRBD2 (5 bases). The V and J ends lost 5 bases and 6 bases respectively, with 8 bases between them. Per the germline V gene, CDR1 is MNHEY and CDR2 is SMNVEV (reference sequence). The CDR3 loop spans 12 amino acids. The CDR3 coding sequence is TGTGCCAGCAGTGCGCTAGCCAATGAGCAGTTCTTC. This encodes CASSALANEQFF.

The chain employs TRBV28 and TRBJ2-2; no clear D gene. CDR1 and CDR2 from the germline V gene are MDHEN and SYDVKM. The CDR3 sequence is 10 residues long. V lost 8 bases, J lost 8 bases, and 6 bases lay in between. As DNA, the CDR3 is TGTGCCAGCCAGAGGGGGGAGCTGTTTTTT. This sequence encodes CASQRGELFF.

For this clone: The same CDR3 also results from other DNA sequences found in this sample. This chain joins TRBV7-8 and TRBJ2-5; a weak D match, TRBD2 (6 bases). The V end was cut by 1 base, the J end by 5 bases, with 14 bases between. Germline V CDR1 and CDR2: SGHVS, FQNEAQ. The CDR3 consists of 15 residues. CDR3 DNA: TGTGCCAGCAGCTTAGGATTGGGGGGTCGGGAGACCCAGTACTTC. Its translation is CASSLGLGGRETQYF.

This chain's CDR3 is CASGLVLGQGAGANVLTF. As DNA, the CDR3 is TGTGCTAGTGGTTTGGTACTGGGACAGGGGGCTGGGGCCAACGTCCTGACTTTC. The chain links TRBV12-5 to TRBJ2-6; 11 nucleotides match TRBD1. CDR1 is LGHNT and CDR2 is FRNRAP in the germline V gene. Unmatched junction bases numbered 3, after V lost 0 bases and J lost 2 bases. The CDR3 is 18 residues long.

The chain combines TRBV30 with TRBJ2-1; D is undetermined. From germline, CDR1 is GTSNPN and CDR2 SVGIG (reference sequence). Trimming removed 4 bases from V and 7 bases from J, with 20 bases in between. CDR3 size: 15 residues. Here the CDR3 DNA reads TGTGCCTGGACCGAACTTGAGCGTGCTCCTAATGAGCAGTTCTTC. This translates into CAWTELERAPNEQFF.

The chain uses TRBV29-1 and TRBJ1-5, with 10 bases aligning to TRBD1. The CDR3 spans 18 residues. Losses at the gene ends were 3 bases for V and 0 bases for J; bases not matched to a gene: 11. The germline CDR1 and CDR2 sequences are SQVTM and ANQGSEA. The CDR3 coding sequence is TGCAGCGTTGATAGCCCGGGACAGGGGTGGGATAGCAATCAGCCCCAGCATTTT. Encoded protein: CSVDSPGQGWDSNQPQHF.

Worth noting for this clone: Other DNA sequences in the same sample also yield this CDR3. V and J are TRBV28 and TRBJ2-6; D unclear. In germline, CDR1 is MDHEN, CDR2 SYDVKM. This CDR3 has 14 residues. Between the trimmed V and J ends, which lost 2 bases and 0 bases, there was a span of 2 bases. CDR3 DNA sequence: TGTGCCAGCAGTTTAGGCTCTGGGGCCAACGTCCTGACTTTC. Protein sequence: CASSLGSGANVLTF.

V usage is TRBV6-4 and J usage is TRBJ1-5; unclear D gene. Deletions cut 4 bases from V and 6 bases from J, with 4 bases between. This CDR3 comprises 11 residues. The germline V gene has CDR1 MRHNA and CDR2 SNTAGT. The CDR3 reads CASSGGQPQHF. CDR3 nucleotides: TGTGCCAGCAGTGGTGGTCAGCCCCAGCATTTT.

The chain joins TRBV6-5 to TRBJ1-2; TRBD1 might be the D (5 bases). Germline CDR1 is MNHEY and CDR2 is SVGAGI. V lost 0 bases and J 2 bases, leaving 10 bases between the germline ends. This CDR3 comprises 15 residues. The CDR3 spells CASSYSERDNYGYTF. In nucleotides, the CDR3 is TGTGCCAGCAGTTACTCGGAGAGGGACAACTATGGCTACACCTTC.

This clone has just a few counts. The chain carries TRBV12-5 and TRBJ1-1, with D perhaps TRBD1 (5 bases). CDR3 length: 12 residues. CDR1 is LGHNT and CDR2 is FRNRAP in the germline V gene. V was cut by 6 bases and J by 6 bases, with 11 bases left in between. For the CDR3, the DNA is TGTGCTAGTGGCTACGCAGGGTCTGAAGCTTTCTTT. As protein: CASGYAGSEAFF.

This clone was detected only once. This chain uses TRBV5-8 with TRBJ1-2; 8 positions agree with TRBD1. CDR1 is SGHTS, CDR2 YDEGEE, per germline. The CDR3 has 14 residues. The DNA for the CDR3 is TGTGCGACCGACCGGACAGGGCCGAACTATGGCTACACCTTC. Amino acid sequence: CATDRTGPNYGYTF. The variable domain in full, with the rest retrieved from reference TRBV5-8 and TRBJ1-2, is EAGVTQSPTHLIKTRGQQATLRCSPISGHTSVYWYQQALGLGLQFLLWYDEGEERNRGNFPPRFSGRQFPNYSSELNVNALELEDSALYLCATDRTGPNYGYTFGSGTRLTVV.

The rearrangement links TRBV9 to TRBJ1-2, with a tentative D call TRBD1 (5 bases). Germline V CDR1 and CDR2: SGDLS, YYNGEE. The CDR3 contains 15 residues. Trimming pared 3 bases from V and 3 bases from J, leaving 15 bases between. Written as DNA, the CDR3 is TGTGCCAGCAGCGCAAGCCTATCGGGGCACTATGGCTACACCTTC. Its translation: CASSASLSGHYGYTF. Filled out from reference TRBV9 and TRBJ1-2, the complete variable domain reads DSGVTQTPKHLITATGQRVTLRCSPRSGDLSVYWYQQSLDQGLQFLIQYYNGEERAKGNILERFSAQQFPDLHSELNLSSLELGDSALYFCASSASLSGHYGYTFGSGTRLTVV.

The chain uses TRBV9 and TRBJ2-7, with D maybe TRBD1 (5 bases). The CDR3 consists of 16 residues. Trimming stripped 0 bases from V and 1 base from J, with 14 bases between. In germline, CDR1 is SGDLS, CDR2 YYNGEE. In nucleotides, the CDR3 is TGTGCCAGCAGCGTAGCAACAGGTCAACAGTCCTACGAGCAGTACTTC. Translating it yields CASSVATGQQSYEQYF.

In this sample, this clone turned up once. V and J are TRBV25-1 and TRBJ2-1, with unresolved D. Germline V CDR1 and CDR2: MGHDK, SYGVNS. The V gene lost 3 bases and the J gene lost 6 bases, with 12 bases spanning the gap. The CDR3 loop spans 14 amino acids. CDR3 DNA sequence: TGTGCCAGCAGTGACGCGTTTCCGGCCAATGAGCAGTTCTTC. Translation gives CASSDAFPANEQFF.

This clone was counted a single time. This chain joins TRBV4-1 and TRBJ2-6; 7 bases align to TRBD1. Germline lookup yields CDR1 MGHRA and CDR2 YSYEKL. CDR3 size: 19 residues. The V gene end was trimmed by 1 base and the J gene end by 2 bases; junction bases not matched to a gene: 11. The CDR3 bases are TGCGCCAGCAGCCAAGTGACGAGGGGGCGCCGGCCTGGGGCCAACGTCCTGACTTTC. Translation: CASSQVTRGRRPGANVLTF.

This clone was detected once. The chain is built from TRBV5-1 and TRBJ2-7, with a possible D match to TRBD2 (7 bases). The CDR3 has 14 residues. Trimming stripped 6 bases from V and 4 bases from J, with 17 bases between. CDR1 SGHRS and CDR2 YFSETQ come from the germline V gene. The CDR3 protein is CASNRGGELYEQYF. The CDR3 bases are TGCGCCAGCAATAGGGGGGGCGAATTGTACGAGCAGTACTTC.

Comments on this clone: The same CDR3 arises from other DNA sequences in this sample as well. The chain carries TRBV28 and TRBJ2-7; TRBD1 might be the D (5 bases). This CDR3 is 13 amino acids long. With 5 bases removed from V and 0 bases from J, the gap between germline ends came to 8 bases. Per the germline V gene, CDR1 is MDHEN and CDR2 is SYDVKM. The CDR3 reads CASSPRVSYEQYF. CDR3 nucleotide sequence: TGTGCCAGCAGTCCCAGGGTCTCCTACGAGCAGTACTTC. The complete variable domain, with remaining parts taken from reference TRBV28 and TRBJ2-7, reads DVKVTQSSRYLVKRTGEKVFLECVQDMDHENMFWYRQDPGLGLRLIYFSYDVKMKEKGDIPEGYSVSREKKERFSLILESASTNQTSMYLCASSPRVSYEQYFGPGTRLTVT.